These T cell receptor beta chains were read from a single sample in a study of T cells in Graves' hyperthyroidism and ophthalmopathy. TCRdb reprocessed the multiplex PCR reads with MiXCR, giving one entry per CDR3 protein. The sample comprises about 550,000 distinct CDR3 sequences, less than 25% of which are singletons, and 26% rests with the top ten. The sample taken for sequencing was blood. The receptors come from a young man with Graves' hyperthyroidism. CDR3s include the opening cysteine and the closing phenylalanine or tryptophan. The D gene is left open where the match is weak. Clone size is shown for a subset of rows, as once, few, many or a class of expanded clone.

cdr3_nt cdr3_aa d_call j_call clone_size v_call
TGTGCCTGGAGGATACAGGGAAACACCATATATTTT CAWRIQGNTIYF NA TRBJ1-3 NA TRBV30
TGTGCCAGCCGGGCCCTTTTGGGACTTAAGGCACCCCTCCACTTT CASRALLGLKAPLHF NA TRBJ1-6 few TRBV27
TGTGCCAGCAGTGAAGCGCGACTAGCGGGAGCAGAGACCCAGTACTTC CASSEARLAGAETQYF TRBD2 TRBJ2-5 NA TRBV6-1
TGCAGTGCCATTCTGGGACTCGAAGGAAACACCATATATTTT CSAILGLEGNTIYF NA TRBJ1-3 many TRBV20-1
TGTGCCAGTAGTATGTACGGGGGCACCGGGGAGCTGTTTTTT CASSMYGGTGELFF NA TRBJ2-2 many TRBV19
TGTGCCAGCAGTTTTTCTCGGGGCTACACCTTC CASSFSRGYTF NA TRBJ1-2 many TRBV28
TGTGCCAGCAGAAGAGCGGGAGGGCTAGAGACCCAGTACTTC CASRRAGGLETQYF TRBD2 TRBJ2-5 NA TRBV12-3/TRBV12-4
TGCGCCAGCAGCCTGAAGACTAATTCACCCCTCCACTTT CASSLKTNSPLHF NA TRBJ1-6 few TRBV5-1
TGCAGCGTTGAGAGGGGGTATGGCTACACCTTC CSVERGYGYTF NA TRBJ1-2 few TRBV29-1
TGTGCCAGCAGCGAGACAGGGTCGGGTGGAAACACCATATATTTT CASSETGSGGNTIYF TRBD1 TRBJ1-3 many TRBV9
TGCAGTGCTAGAGATCCCACAGCCTACGAGCAGTACTTC CSARDPTAYEQYF NA TRBJ2-7 NA TRBV20-1
TGTGCCAGCAGTCCCTTTGTAGGGCCCTACGAGCAGTACTTC CASSPFVGPYEQYF NA TRBJ2-7 few TRBV6-1
TGTGCCATCAGCCTCCGGGACGGTAGACCCTACGAGCAGTACTTC CAISLRDGRPYEQYF NA TRBJ2-7 many TRBV10-3
TGTGCCAGTAGTATCGGACAGGGGGCCTCCTACGAGCAGTACTTC CASSIGQGASYEQYF TRBD1 TRBJ2-7 many TRBV19
TGTGCCTGGAGCGCCCACCCTGGAGCTTTCTTT CAWSAHPGAFF NA TRBJ1-1 many TRBV30